The present T cell receptor (beta chain) was sequenced within a study of blood T cells in healthy people across ages. CDR1 and CDR2 from the germline V gene are DFQATT and SNEGSKA (reference sequence). V lost 5 bases, J lost 2 bases, and 10 bases stayed unmatched. The CDR3 length is 16 residues. Study observations and caveats: Roughly linearly, TCR beta diversity per million T cells fell as age increased. Higher diversity and more naive CD4+ cells were features of long-lived donors, compared to aged donors.

Combining a sample-barcoded 5' primer with a J-beta primer mix, a second PCR ran for roughly 6 to 11 cycles. TCRdb re-analysed the 5' RACE reads in MiXCR, keeping a single row per CDR3 protein. The table records about 1,400,000 distinct CDR3 sequences, approximately 42% of them present only once. This clonotype turned up a few times. The target antigen is unknown. This receptor was obtained from a woman aged 18-30 years in good health. Sequencing was performed on blood. V usage is TRBV20-1 and J usage is TRBJ2-3; 10 bases match TRBD1. The CDR3 nucleotides are TGCAGTGCTCCCGAGGCCGGGACAGGGGACACAGATACGCAGTATTTT. As protein: CSAPEAGTGDTDTQYF.